This T cell receptor (beta chain) was identified during a study of blood T cell repertoires in COVID-19. About the research overall: Italy, Spain and the United States were the sources of the convalescent and acute COVID-19 samples.

CDR3 length equals 20 residues. Sequencing was performed with immunoSEQ multiplex PCR; in TCRdb, only in-frame clones are kept and a portion is missing. The table records around 83,000 clones, around 85% of them present only once. This clonotype was sampled from a woman aged 70 to 79 with acute or convalescent COVID-19. This chain joins TRBV21-1 and TRBJ1-2; the table's D call, TRBD1, was not checked against the DNA. TRBV21-1 is a recognized pseudogene. Sequences were obtained from peripheral blood. The CDR3 region has the DNA TGTGCCAGCAGGGCTCCCGGCTATCAAAGGACAGGAAAATCCAACTATGGCTACACCTTC. Its translation is CASRAPGYQRTGKSNYGYTF.